This T cell receptor beta chain was sequenced during a study of blood T cell repertoires in COVID-19. Study summary: Samples representing acute and convalescent COVID-19 were sourced from the United States, Italy and Spain.

TCRdb's table, derived via immunoSEQ multiplex PCR, lists solely in-frame clones and lacks some. The repertoire holds approximately 180,000 clones, with 70% to 90% as singletons. The clonotype was recovered from a human donor with active or convalescent COVID-19. The donor label of this sample is uncertain. The sequenced material came from peripheral blood.

The CDR3 sequence is CASSVSGGLLGNSPLHF. The CDR3 bases are TGTGCCAGCAGTGTGTCCGGTGGACTACTTGGTAATTCACCCCTCCACTTT. This chain connects TRBV6-1 to TRBJ1-6; D remains unclear. With 4 bases removed from V and 6 bases from J, the gap between germline ends came to 19 bases. Germline-derived CDR1 and CDR2 are MNHNS and SASEGT. The CDR3 length is 17 residues.